This T cell receptor beta chain was documented in a study (dated by TCRdb to 2016 to 2017). For CDR1 and CDR2, the germline V gene lists KGHDR and SFDVKD. From its cysteine to its phenylalanine, the CDR3 spans 15 amino acids. Here the CDR3 DNA is all that survives: 45 bases in frame from base 1. The trim is 5 bases for V and 4 bases for J, with a gap of 13 bases between the germline ends. The library was generated by RT-PCR. Instrument used: Illumina MiSeq. The raw public data were reprocessed by TCRdb itself: fastp quality trimming at Q25, MiXCR clonotype calling, in-frame beta chains only. Entries that share a CDR3 protein sequence are merged under the most common genes and DNA. This sample lists almost 700,000 distinct CDR3 sequences; 12% to 15% were detected once. 3.6% of the sample lies in the top ten. This clonotype was found many times. It lacks a known antigen. Nothing much larger sits one base from this clone, and base qualities are not available.

Input material: memory CD4+ T cells from blood. This receptor was taken from a female donor in good health, serving as a healthy control. The rearrangement combines TRBV24-1 with TRBJ2-2, with the D assignment possibly TRBD1 or TRBD2, given 5 matching bases for each. The DNA reads TGTGCCACCAGTGCCTTGCTCGGGGCCACCGGGGAGCTGTTTTTT. Its product reads: CATSALLGATGELFF.